This TCR beta chain was observed in a study of blood T cell repertoires in COVID-19. Germline V gives CDR1 SGHNT, CDR2 YENEEA. The V end lost 1 base, the J end lost 2 bases, and 15 bases lay between the germline ends. The CDR3 is 16 amino acids. Clones were read by immunoSEQ multiplex PCR, and TCRdb kept only the in-frame ones, dropping some. The sample lists 100,000 to 150,000 clones, 86% seen once, with over 9.5% in the top ten. The sequence was obtained from a woman between 65 and 79 years old with COVID-19, enrolled during active disease. The chain joins TRBV11-3 to TRBJ2-7, with D tentatively TRBD2 (6 bases). Sequenced material: peripheral blood. In DNA, the CDR3 is TGTGCCAGCAGCTTAGGGGGAGGCGGTGGAACCTACGAGCAGTACTTC. This codes for CASSLGGGGGTYEQYF.